This entry lists 12 T cell receptor beta chains sequenced from one sample in a study of OX40 agonist ivuxolimab in advanced cancers. The repertoire was sequenced with immunoSEQ multiplex PCR; TCRdb's copy has only in-frame clones and lacks some. The sample holds 45,000 to 60,000 clones, about four fifths seen once. This material consisted of CD4+ or CD8+ T cells sorted from blood, taken in a trial of the OX40 agonist ivuxolimab. All receptors derive from an adult with an advanced solid tumor such as melanoma, head and neck, liver or kidney cancer.

The genes are TRBV7-9 and TRBJ2-5; TRBD1 aligns across 7 bases. The CDR3 contains 17 residues. CDR1 is SEHNR and CDR2 is FQNEAQ in the germline V gene (reference sequence). With 4 bases clipped from V and 3 bases from J, the junction kept 14 bases outside the gene matches. The CDR3 loop is CASSSYLLGQKKETQYF. The CDR3 coding sequence is TGTGCCAGCAGCTCCTATCTCTTGGGACAGAAAAAAGAGACCCAGTACTTC.

The CDR3 coding sequence is TGTGCCCGCCAGATTAATGAAAAACTGTTTTTT. As protein: CARQINEKLFF. The chain employs TRBV12-1 and TRBJ1-4; TRBD1 is the table's D call and was not checked against the DNA. TRBV12-1 is a documented pseudogene. The CDR3 totals 11 residues.

CDR3 coding DNA: TGCGCCAGCACTGGGGAAAAGAACACCGGGGAGCTGTTTTTT. It codes for CASTGEKNTGELFF. This chain joins TRBV4-3 and TRBJ2-2; D is uncertain. The CDR3 has 14 residues. V lost 7 bases to trimming and J lost 1 base, with 10 bases between them. Germline V lookup: CDR1 LGHNA, CDR2 YSLEER.

A few counts support this clone. The chain carries TRBV15 and TRBJ2-4; perhaps TRBD1 as D (5 bases). The CDR3 length is 13 residues. Germline CDR1 reads LNHNV; CDR2 reads YYDKDF (reference sequence). V was shortened by 0 bases and J by 6 bases, with 6 bases between the two germline ends. In DNA, the CDR3 is TGTGCCACCAGCAGAGATCAGGGAAACATTCAGTACTTC. Protein sequence: CATSRDQGNIQYF.

This chain joins TRBV5-1 and TRBJ2-7; D is uncertain. The CDR3 is 13 residues long. Germline values: CDR1 SGHRS, CDR2 YFSETQ. The V gene lost 0 bases and the J gene lost 2 bases, with 6 bases spanning the gap. The CDR3 is CASSLVSAYEQYF. In nucleotides, the CDR3 is TGCGCCAGCAGCTTGGTATCGGCCTACGAGCAGTACTTC.

This CDR3 is CASSLRQSNEQFF. CDR3 bases: TGTGCCAGCAGTTTGAGGCAGTCCAATGAGCAGTTCTTC. The chain recombines TRBV27 with TRBJ2-1; unclear D gene. V was shortened by 3 bases and J by 6 bases, with 9 bases between the two germline ends. CDR3 length: 13 amino acids. The germline gives CDR1 MNHEY, CDR2 SMNVEV (reference sequence).

This chain links TRBV5-8 with TRBJ1-5, with TRBD1 matching 9 bases. The V and J ends lost 4 bases and 6 bases, in that order; junction bases with no gene match: 8. CDR3 size: 15 residues. Germline V gene sequence: CDR1 SGHTS, CDR2 YDEGEE. The CDR3 nucleotides are TGTGCCAGCAGCGCCGGGACAGGGAGTACTCAGCCCCAGCATTTT. Its protein product is CASSAGTGSTQPQHF.

The chain employs TRBV19 and TRBJ1-1; TRBD1 agrees at 7 bases. In germline, CDR1 is LNHDA, CDR2 SQIVND (reference sequence). The CDR3 loop spans 13 amino acids. V lost 11 bases, J lost 0 bases, and 6 bases stayed unmatched. The CDR3 coding sequence is TGTGCCTGTCGGGACAGTATGAACACTGAAGCTTTCTTT. Its protein product is CACRDSMNTEAFF.

The chain is built from TRBV7-6 and TRBJ2-1; 15 bases fit TRBD2. The CDR3 runs to 16 residues. The V segment lost 5 bases and the J segment 8 bases; nucleotides outside the gene matches: 7. Germline V gene data show CDR1 as SGHVS and CDR2 as FNYEAQ. CDR3 nucleotide sequence: TGTGCCAGCAGCCCGGGACTAGCGGGAGGTTTCGATGAGCAGTTCTTC. Translating gives CASSPGLAGGFDEQFF. Combining the CDR3 with reference TRBV7-6 and TRBJ2-1 gives the whole variable domain GAGVSQSPRYKVTKRGQDVALRCDPISGHVSLYWYRQALGQGPEFLTYFNYEAQQDKSGLPNDRFSAERPEGSISTLTIQRTEQRDSAMYRCASSPGLAGGFDEQFFGPGTRLTVL.

V usage is TRBV11-1 and J usage is TRBJ1-4; D is undetermined. This CDR3 has 14 residues. The germline CDR1 and CDR2 sequences are SGHAT and FQDESV (reference sequence). V lost 3 bases and J lost 0, with 5 bases in between. Here the CDR3 DNA reads TGTGCCAGCAGCTTTGGGGCAACTAATGAAAAACTGTTTTTT. Residues: CASSFGATNEKLFF.

The V gene is TRBV27, the J gene TRBJ2-7; 7 bases are shared with TRBD1. V trimming: 6 bases; J trimming: 4 bases; junction bases outside the gene matches: 3. The V gene's germline CDR1 is MNHEY and CDR2 SMNVEV (reference sequence). The CDR3 loop spans 12 amino acids. The CDR3 DNA sequence: TGTGCCAGCAGCCAGGACAGGTACGAGCAGTACTTC. Its protein is CASSQDRYEQYF.

J is TRBJ1-1 and V is TRBV5-6, with a possible D match to TRBD1 (5 bases). The germline V gene has CDR1 SGHDT and CDR2 YYEEEE. The CDR3 contains 14 residues. V was pared by 0 bases and J by 5 bases, with 11 bases between. The CDR3 loop reads CASSLVRGKTEAFF. The CDR3, as DNA: TGTGCCAGCAGCTTGGTTAGGGGTAAGACTGAAGCTTTCTTT.